This T cell receptor beta chain was documented in a study of cytomegalovirus exposure and HLA in healthy donors. Study-wide results and caveats: Most CMV-associated TCR beta chains were later found to appear HLA-restricted. Later analysis demonstrated an association between a missense DCLRE1C variant and TCR beta V- and J-gene trimming.

This CDR3 spans 13 amino acids. CDR1 and CDR2 from the germline V gene are SGHNT and YYREEE (reference sequence). The V end lost 0 bases, the J end lost 6 bases, and 7 bases lay between the germline ends. In the PCR, 60 Vbeta and 13 Jbeta primers were used. Data came from immunoSEQ multiplex PCR; TCRdb stores just in-frame clones and leaves some out. The sample yields under 200,000 clones, over 70% seen once. This clone appeared once. Its target is unknown. This sample includes further DNA sequences coding for the same CDR3. What was sequenced was PBMCs. V gene TRBV5-4 combines with J gene TRBJ2-1, with D perhaps TRBD2 (5 bases). The origin of this receptor is a man in his forties in good health and CMV-seronegative. The CDR3, as DNA: TGTGCCAGCAGCTTGGCCGGAGGCAATGAGCAGTTCTTC. It yields the protein CASSLAGGNEQFF.